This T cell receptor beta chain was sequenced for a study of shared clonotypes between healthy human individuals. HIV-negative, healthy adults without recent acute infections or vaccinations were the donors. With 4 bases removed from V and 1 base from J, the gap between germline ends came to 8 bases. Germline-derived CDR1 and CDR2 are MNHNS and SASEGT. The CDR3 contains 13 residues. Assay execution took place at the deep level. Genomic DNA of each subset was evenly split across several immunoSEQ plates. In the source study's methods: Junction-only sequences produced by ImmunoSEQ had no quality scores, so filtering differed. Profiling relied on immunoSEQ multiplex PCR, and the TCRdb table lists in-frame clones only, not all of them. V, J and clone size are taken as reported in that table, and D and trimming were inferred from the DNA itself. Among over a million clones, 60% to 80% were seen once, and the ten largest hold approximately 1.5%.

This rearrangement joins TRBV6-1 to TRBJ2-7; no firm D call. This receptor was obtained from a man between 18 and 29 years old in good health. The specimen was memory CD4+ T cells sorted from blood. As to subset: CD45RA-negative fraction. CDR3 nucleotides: TGTGCCAGCAGTGCCCAGCCATCCTACGAGCAGTACTTC. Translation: CASSAQPSYEQYF.